This T cell receptor beta chain was captured in a study of blood T cell repertoires in COVID-19. Study details: Acute and convalescent COVID-19 samples came from the United States, Italy and Spain.

Participants were aged roughly 18 to 90 years, lived in roughly 25 US areas, and enrolled virtually. The CDR3 totals 14 residues. Germline V CDR1 and CDR2: KGHSH, LQKENI. V shed 6 bases and J shed 2 bases, with 11 bases lying between them. Original methodology: Scientists estimated how many nucleated cells there were by amplifying reference gene primers. The repertoire was sequenced with immunoSEQ multiplex PCR; TCRdb's copy has only in-frame clones and lacks some. The V and J calls and the clone size are those of that table, but D and trimming were determined from the DNA. Of 250,000 or so clones in the sample, under 90% were seen once.

V is TRBV18 and J is TRBJ1-5, with unresolved D. The sample taken for sequencing was PBMCs or T cells enriched from blood (not recorded which). This sequence originates from a man in his 60s who had recovered from COVID-19. This chain's CDR3 is CASSPGGGNQPQHF. The CDR3 nucleotides are TGTGCCAGCTCGCCGGGTGGCGGCAATCAGCCCCAGCATTTT.